The present TCR beta chain was sequenced within a study of cytomegalovirus exposure and HLA in healthy donors. Points from the study as a whole: Researchers catalogued 160 or so TCR beta chains as cytomegalovirus-associated.

Germline V gene lookup returns CDR1 MNHEY and CDR2 SVGAGI. The CDR3 runs 11 residues. Trimming left V 6 bases short and J 9 bases short, with 9 bases between. Vbeta (60) and Jbeta (13) primers were used in the PCR. Data came from immunoSEQ multiplex PCR; TCRdb stores just in-frame clones and leaves some out. The repertoire has more than 250,000 clones, 85% to 90% of them found once; the top ten carry approximately 2.4%. All the people who gave samples were healthy bone marrow donors. A word on this clone: Antigen specificity is unknown.

This receptor was taken from a woman aged 18-29 years in good health and CMV-seronegative. The chain carries TRBV6-5 and TRBJ2-1; perhaps TRBD1 as D (5 bases). Sequencing used PBMCs. CDR3 region: CASSRRGEQFF. CDR3 in DNA: TGTGCCAGCAGCCGAAGGGGTGAGCAGTTCTTC.